This is a list of T cell receptor beta chains from one sample in a study of OX40 agonist ivuxolimab in advanced cancers. Using immunoSEQ multiplex PCR, the repertoire was profiled, and TCRdb retains in-frame clones only, with some absent. The sample includes about 18,000 clones, 80% to 90% seen only once; the top ten take 62%. This specimen consisted of CD4+ or CD8+ T cells sorted from blood, obtained in a trial of the OX40 agonist ivuxolimab. These receptors were obtained from an adult with an advanced solid tumor such as melanoma, head and neck, liver or kidney cancer. The CDR3 runs from the conserved cysteine through the conserved F or W. The D gene is left open where the match is weak.

d_call j_call v_call cdr3_aa
TRBD2 TRBJ2-1 TRBV7-9 CASSPPSGSSYNEQFF
NA TRBJ1-5 TRBV11-2 CASSLAPNQPQHF
NA TRBJ2-1 TRBV7-2 CASSFGSPYNEQFF
NA TRBJ1-5 TRBV30 CAWSKAGNRQPQHF
NA TRBJ1-2 TRBV4-2 CASSQDNQGPPYGYTF
NA TRBJ1-1 TRBV5-4 CASSWGGMNTEAFF
TRBD1 TRBJ2-4 TRBV7-8 CASSLGQGTIQYF
TRBD1 TRBJ1-1 TRBV7-8 CLTGGTGTEAFF
NA TRBJ1-2 TRBV2 CASSGRYRDNYGYTF
NA TRBJ2-3 TRBV30 CASGALGTQYF
NA TRBJ1-3 TRBV10-3 CAIRQSSGNTIYF
NA TRBJ1-1 TRBV15 CATSRAWTLDTEAFF
NA TRBJ2-7 TRBV6-5 CASSYGMGWEQYF
NA TRBJ2-3 TRBV7-6 CASSLGTNTQYF
TRBD2 TRBJ2-2 TRBV7-9 CASNYLTSGNTGELFF
TRBD1 TRBJ1-5 TRBV27 CVSRQGMVQPQHF
TRBD2 TRBJ2-7 TRBV5-1 CASSLGLVREGYEQYF
NA TRBJ1-5 TRBV4-1 CASSQGGLPSNQPQHF